The present T cell receptor beta chain was sequenced within a study of cytomegalovirus exposure and HLA in healthy donors. Study-level points and caveats: Among TCR beta chains, those listed as cytomegalovirus-associated numbered around 180. An analysis done earlier found most TCR beta V segments productive about 87% or about 30% of the time.

PCR used 60 Vbeta primers and 13 Jbeta primers. Sequenced by immunoSEQ multiplex PCR; TCRdb stores in-frame clones only, minus some. The sample holds about 170,000 clones, 75% seen once. Turning to this clone: The antigen is undetermined.

Whereas donors were nominally healthy upon sampling, unrecorded immune exposures were probable. The trim removed 6 bases at V and 4 bases at J, leaving 11 bases unmatched. This CDR3 has 15 residues. In germline, CDR1 is MNHEY, CDR2 SVGAGI. Sequencing was performed on PBMCs. The chain carries TRBV6-5 and TRBJ1-1, with 7 bases that match TRBD1. The sequence was obtained from a woman in her 50s in good health and CMV-seropositive. CDR3 in amino acids: CASSSTGSKGTEAFF. The CDR3 coding sequence is TGTGCCAGCAGCTCGACAGGGTCTAAAGGCACTGAAGCTTTCTTT.